A selection of T cell receptor beta chains follows, all from one sample in a study of blood T cell repertoires in COVID-19. The data were produced by immunoSEQ multiplex PCR, yet TCRdb's version contains in-frame clones alone and is incomplete. The table includes approximately 300,000 clones, about 85% detected once. The sequenced material came from peripheral blood. These receptors all come from a human donor with COVID-19, enrolled during active disease. The donor label of this sample is uncertain. Each CDR3 is given with its conserved first and last residue. The order of the fields is V gene, clone size, J gene, D gene, CDR3 DNA, CDR3 protein. The D gene is left open where the match is weak. Size values are once, few and many counts, or a class for expanded clones, and some rows have none.

>TRBV9|NA|TRBJ1-2|NA
TGTGCCAGCAGCGTAGTACCGGGACTGCTCTATGGCTACACCTTC
CASSVVPGLLYGYTF
>TRBV28|NA|TRBJ2-7|TRBD2
TGTGCCAGCAGTTCTCCTAGCGGGGATACCTACGAGCAGTACTTC
CASSSPSGDTYEQYF
>TRBV7-2|NA|TRBJ2-4|TRBD2
TGTGCCAGCAGCTTGCAGCGGGAGGGGATCGGAAAGTACTTC
CASSLQREGIGKYF
>TRBV18|NA|TRBJ1-5|TRBD1
TGTGCCAGCTCACCTGGCCAGGGGGATCAGCCCCAGCATTTT
CASSPGQGDQPQHF
>TRBV6-4|NA|TRBJ2-2|TRBD1
TGTGCCAGCAGTGAGAGACAGGGTAACACCGGGGAGCTGTTTTTT
CASSERQGNTGELFF
>TRBV28|NA|TRBJ2-4|NA
TGTGCCAGCAGAAATCCATCCGGGGACTCCAAAAACATTCAGTACTTC
CASRNPSGDSKNIQYF
>TRBV10-1|few|TRBJ1-6|NA
TGCGCCAGCAGTGAGGGCGGCAGTTATAATTCACCCCTCCACTTT
CASSEGGSYNSPLHF
>TRBV16|NA|TRBJ1-6|TRBD1
TGTGCCAGCAGCCAAAGGACAGGGAGTGCTTCACCCCTCCACTTT
CASSQRTGSASPLHF
>TRBV5-1|NA|TRBJ1-6|NA
TGCGCCAGCAGCTTGGCGGCAGGGAATAATTCACCCCTCCACTTT
CASSLAAGNNSPLHF
>TRBV5-1|NA|TRBJ1-2|TRBD1
TGCGCCAGCAGCGCTGACGGACAGGGATTCTATGGCTACACCTTC
CASSADGQGFYGYTF
>TRBV5-1|NA|TRBJ2-7|NA
TGCGCCAGCAGCTTGGATAATTGGCCAGGCTCTGGGCAGTACTTC
CASSLDNWPGSGQYF
>TRBV6-5|few|TRBJ2-3|TRBD2
TGTGCCAGCAGCCGAGGGACTAGCTTCGATACGCAGTATTTT
CASSRGTSFDTQYF
>TRBV5-1|NA|TRBJ2-1|TRBD1
TGCGCCAGCAGCTTGTTGCTCTGGGGCCTGGGACAGGGGAAGGGTTCCTACAATGAGCAGTTCTTC
CASSLLLWGLGQGKGSYNEQFF
>TRBV4-3|NA|TRBJ2-1|NA
TGCGCCAGCAGCCAGCTAGGGGGAGTAAGGTACAATGAGCAGTTCTTC
CASSQLGGVRYNEQFF
>TRBV18|NA|TRBJ2-2|NA
TGTGCCAGCTCACCTAATAACCCACTCCAGGGTAACACCGGGGAGCTGTTTTTT
CASSPNNPLQGNTGELFF
>TRBV19|NA|TRBJ1-3|NA
TGTGCCAGTAGTTCCACAGGGTCCTCTGGAAACACCATATATTTT
CASSSTGSSGNTIYF
>TRBV7-8|NA|TRBJ1-5|NA
TGTGCCAGCAGCGTTTTGCGAAATCAGCCCCAGCATTTT
CASSVLRNQPQHF
>TRBV9|NA|TRBJ2-1|NA
TGTGCCAGCAGCGTAGCTGGTACGGGAGTCTACAATGAGCAGTTCTTC
CASSVAGTGVYNEQFF
>TRBV3-1/TRBV3-2|NA|TRBJ2-3|TRBD1
TGTGCCAGCACCCCTCAGGGGGCTGTTCACGATACGCAGTATTTT
CASTPQGAVHDTQYF
>TRBV7-2|once|TRBJ2-5|NA
TGTGCCAGCAGCTTAGTACGGGGGATCCAAGAGACCCAGTACTTC
CASSLVRGIQETQYF
>TRBV5-4|NA|TRBJ1-5|TRBD1
TGTGCCAGCAGCTCAGGGGGCGCGTTTCAGCCCCAGCATTTT
CASSSGGAFQPQHF
>TRBV19|NA|TRBJ1-1|NA
TGTGCCAGTAGTCCCCGGGAGCACACGAACACTGAAGCTTTCTTT
CASSPREHTNTEAFF
>TRBV3-1/TRBV3-2|NA|TRBJ1-2|TRBD1
TGTGCCAGCAGCCAAGAGGCGAACAGGGGAGGTGGCTACACCTTC
CASSQEANRGGGYTF
>TRBV6-5|NA|TRBJ1-1|TRBD1
TGTGCCAGCACCCCGAGACAGGGGTATGTTGAAGCTTTCTTT
CASTPRQGYVEAFF
>TRBV5-1|NA|TRBJ2-3|NA
TGCGCCAGCAGCTTGGACACCGTGTCCGGAGGTACGCAGTATTTT
CASSLDTVSGGTQYF
>TRBV3-1/TRBV3-2|once|TRBJ1-1|NA
TGTGCCAGCGCACAGGGAGTATTCACTGAAGCTTTCTTT
CASAQGVFTEAFF
>TRBV2|NA|TRBJ1-2|NA
TGTGCCAGCAGTACCCCTATCGCTAACTATGGCTACACCTTC
CASSTPIANYGYTF